The 30 T cell receptor beta chains below all came from one sample that was sequenced in a study of vaccination effects on CD4 cells after COVID-19. Investigators separated out CD4+ T cells once around 10 days of culture had passed. Every participant took two doses of the BNT162b2 or mRNA-1273 vaccine. These receptors' antigens are unknown. Generated by immunoSEQ multiplex PCR, the TCRdb table keeps only in-frame clones and is missing some. The data show tens of thousands of clones, with less than 85% seen just once and roughly 2.2% held by the top ten. The sequences come from CD4+ T cells from PBMCs cultured without peptide, collected after COVID-19 vaccination. The source of these receptors is a human donor who received a COVID-19 vaccine.

This sequence joins TRBV7-2 and TRBJ2-2; D might be TRBD2 (6 bases). Germline V gene data show CDR1 as SGHTA and CDR2 as FQGNSA. The CDR3 sequence is 17 residues long. V lost 3 bases to trimming and J lost 4 bases, with 18 bases between them. CDR3 nucleotide sequence: TGTGCCAGCAGCTTCCCCGGGACTCCCAATGGCACCGGGGAGCTGTTTTTT. Translation gives CASSFPGTPNGTGELFF.

This clone occurred once. The chain combines TRBV2 with TRBJ2-3; D possibly corresponds to TRBD1 (6 bases). Germline CDR1 is SNHLY and CDR2 is FYNNEI. The V end lost 6 bases, the J end lost 4 bases, and 17 bases lay between the germline ends. The CDR3 loop spans 15 amino acids. The CDR3 loop reads CASRPGTLGADTQYF. The CDR3 DNA sequence: TGTGCCAGCAGGCCCGGGACATTGGGGGCAGATACGCAGTATTTT.

This sequence joins TRBV28 and TRBJ2-7; 8 nucleotides align to TRBD1. V dropped 5 bases and J dropped 0; count of bases not matched to a gene: 9. The CDR3 length is 16 residues. The germline gives CDR1 MDHEN, CDR2 SYDVKM. This chain's CDR3 is CASSPRTGKSSYEQYV. In DNA form, the CDR3 reads TGTGCCAGCAGTCCCCGGACAGGGAAGTCCTCCTACGAGCAGTACGTC.

This chain joins TRBV19 and TRBJ2-5, with a weak D call TRBD1 (6 bases). The CDR3 extends over 17 amino acids. Germline-derived CDR1 and CDR2 are LNHDA and SQIVND (reference sequence). Trimming removed 5 bases from V and 1 base from J, with 20 bases in between. This CDR3 is CASSPWTAQRPQETQYF. The CDR3 DNA reads TGTGCCAGTAGTCCTTGGACAGCCCAACGTCCCCAAGAGACCCAGTACTTC.

The chain uses TRBV7-2 and TRBJ1-5; D unclear. V shed 1 base and J shed 4 bases, with 11 bases lying between them. CDR1 and CDR2 from the germline V gene are SGHTA and FQGNSA. The CDR3 sequence is 15 residues long. CDR3: CASSLEGRPNQPQHF. In DNA form, the CDR3 reads TGTGCCAGCAGCTTAGAAGGGAGACCAAATCAGCCCCAGCATTTT. The entire variable domain, with the rest obtained from reference TRBV7-2 and TRBJ1-5, is as follows: GAGVSQSPSNKVTEKGKDVELRCDPISGHTALYWYRQSLGQGLEFLIYFQGNSAPDKSGLPSDRFSAERTGGSVSTLTIQRTQQEDSAVYLCASSLEGRPNQPQHFGDGTRLSIL.

The chain joins TRBV7-3 to TRBJ1-1; D is uncertain. The CDR3 loop spans 13 amino acids. Looked up from germline, CDR1 is SGHTA and CDR2 is FQGTGA. V gave up 5 bases and J gave up 2 bases, with 9 bases separating them. The CDR3 DNA reads as TGTGCCAGCAGCGAAGAGGGTAACACTGAAGCTTTCTTT. It encodes CASSEEGNTEAFF.

The chain carries TRBV12-3 or TRBV12-4 and TRBJ1-1, with a tentative D call TRBD1 (6 bases). The V gene lost 6 bases and the J gene lost 1 base, with 9 bases spanning the gap. The CDR3 has 13 residues. The CDR3 nucleotides are TGTGCCAGCAGGCAGACAGGGAACACTGAAGCTTTCTTT. Translating gives CASRQTGNTEAFF.

The gene calls are TRBV10-3 and TRBJ1-1; no firm D call. This CDR3 is built from 13 residues. V shed 4 bases and J shed 5 bases, with 11 bases lying between them. Germline assignment: CDR1 ENHRY and CDR2 SYGVKD. This CDR3 reads CAISVQPETEAFF. The DNA for the CDR3 is TGTGCCATCAGTGTCCAACCTGAGACTGAAGCTTTCTTT.

The CDR3 nucleotides are TGTGCCAGCAGGAGGAGTGGAAACACCATATATTTT. Translation gives CASRRSGNTIYF. The V gene is TRBV6-5, the J gene TRBJ1-3; D gene unclear. Germline CDR1 is MNHEY and CDR2 is SVGAGI. There are 12 residues in the CDR3. Trimming stripped 6 bases from V and 3 bases from J, with 6 bases between.

The V call is TRBV6-6, the J call TRBJ1-1; tentative D call: TRBD1 (5 bases). The germline V and J ends were trimmed by 4 bases and 7 bases, with 16 bases remaining between them. The CDR3 is made up of 14 amino acids. Germline V gene sequence: CDR1 MNHNY, CDR2 SVGAGI (reference sequence). CDR3 region: CASSSGTDADEAFF. The CDR3 bases are TGTGCCAGCAGTTCTGGGACGGACGCGGATGAAGCTTTCTTT.

J is TRBJ1-1 and V is TRBV10-1, with 11 bases matching TRBD1. The V and J ends lost 7 bases and 0 bases, in that order; junction bases with no gene match: 4. This CDR3 has 15 amino acids. Germline CDR1 reads WNHNN; CDR2 reads SYGVQD (reference sequence). The CDR3 protein is CASKPGQGVNTEAFF. The CDR3 DNA sequence: TGCGCCAGCAAACCGGGACAGGGGGTGAACACTGAAGCTTTCTTT.

This clone was counted between two and nine times. J is TRBJ2-7 and V is TRBV6-2 or TRBV6-3, with D uncertain. This CDR3 has 13 amino acids. Germline V gene sequence: CDR1 MNHEY, CDR2 SVGEGT. V dropped 2 bases and J dropped 2 bases, with 7 bases sitting between them. The CDR3 loop reads CASSYGQPYEQYV. The CDR3 nucleotides are TGTGCCAGCAGTTACGGGCAGCCCTACGAGCAGTACGTC.

V is TRBV29-1 and J is TRBJ2-1; 7 bases line up with TRBD2. V lost 6 bases to trimming and J lost 8 bases; unmatched junction nucleotides: 4. The CDR3 consists of 11 residues. Looked up from germline, CDR1 is SQVTM and CDR2 is ANQGSEA. CDR3 DNA sequence: TGCAGCGTCCACCGGGGGGATGAGCAGTTCTTC. Encoded protein: CSVHRGDEQFF.

This clone showed up just a few times. The V gene is TRBV7-2, the J gene TRBJ2-6; 9 bases align to TRBD2. Germline trimming cut 1 base from V and 0 bases from J; bases unmatched to any gene: 1. This CDR3 contains 17 residues. CDR1 SGHTA and CDR2 FQGNSA come from the germline V gene. CDR3 protein: CASSLDSGGSGANVLTF. CDR3 nucleotides: TGTGCCAGCAGCTTAGATAGCGGGGGCTCTGGGGCCAACGTCCTGACTTTC.

This clone showed up just a few times. The chain couples TRBV5-1 to TRBJ1-2; the match to TRBD1 covers 7 bases. With V trimmed by 2 bases and J by 8 bases, 12 bases remained unmatched. CDR3 length: 15 residues. The V gene's germline CDR1 is SGHRS and CDR2 YFSETQ. Here the CDR3 DNA reads TGCGCCAGCAGCTTTTGGACAGGCCCATCGGGGGGCTACACCTTC. This sequence encodes CASSFWTGPSGGYTF.

This clone occurred once. Its ends do not fully match the called genes, so a read error is possible. The chain recombines TRBV14 with TRBJ1-6; 8 nucleotides match TRBD1. CDR3 length equals 16 residues. The germline V gene encodes CDR1 SGHDN and CDR2 FVKESK. DNA of the CDR3: TGTGCCAGCAGCCCATACAGGGGGTCAGGGGATTCACCCCTCTACTTT. As protein: CASSPYRGSGDSPLYF.

The chain joins TRBV6-5 to TRBJ1-6; possible D gene TRBD1, 5 bases. CDR3 length: 14 residues. Germline V gene sequence: CDR1 MNHEY, CDR2 SVGAGI. V lost 4 bases to trimming and J lost 10 bases, with 14 bases between them. The CDR3 DNA follows: TGTGCCAGCAGTTCTCTCCAGGGTCGATCACCCCTCCACTTT. As protein: CASSSLQGRSPLHF.

The chain is built from TRBV3-1 (or the pseudogene TRBV3-2) and TRBJ1-5; D is uncertain. The CDR3 totals 13 residues. Germline values: CDR1 LGHDT, CDR2 YNNKEL (reference sequence). Deletions cut 0 bases from V and 7 bases from J, with 7 bases between. CDR3 sequence (DNA): TGTGCCAGCAGCCAAGAGGTGCGGCAGCCCCAGCATTTT. Translating gives CASSQEVRQPQHF.

The gene calls are TRBV18 and TRBJ1-4; 8 nucleotides agree with TRBD1. The CDR3 is 15 residues long. Germline trimming cut 2 bases from V and 7 bases from J; bases unmatched to any gene: 6. Germline V lookup: CDR1 KGHSH, CDR2 LQKENI. The CDR3 sequence: CASSPSRGQIEKLFF. The CDR3 DNA sequence: TGTGCCAGCTCACCAAGCAGGGGGCAAATTGAAAAACTGTTTTTT.

The chain carries TRBV29-1 and TRBJ1-1; D is unclear. CDR1 SQVTM and CDR2 ANQGSEA come from the germline V gene. V lost 3 bases, J lost 3 bases, and 8 bases lay in between. The length of the CDR3 is 12 residues. CDR3 loop: CSVERQHTEAFF. CDR3 nucleotides: TGCAGCGTTGAGCGGCAGCACACTGAAGCTTTCTTT.

This clone was detected once. V usage is TRBV19 and J usage is TRBJ1-2, with D maybe TRBD1 (6 bases). Germline V gives CDR1 LNHDA, CDR2 SQIVND (reference sequence). V lost 10 bases, J lost 5 bases, and 23 bases lay in between. The CDR3 runs 15 residues. CDR3 region: CATLGTSTGSYGYTF. The CDR3 DNA follows: TGTGCCACTCTAGGGACCTCGACAGGAAGTTATGGCTACACCTTC.

This clone was seen once. The chain couples TRBV4-1 to TRBJ1-5; D is ambiguous. Per germline, CDR1 MGHRA and CDR2 YSYEKL. This CDR3 region has 14 residues. V was clipped by 0 bases and J by 0 bases, with 3 bases between them. The CDR3 reads CASSQDSSNQPQHF. The DNA for the CDR3 is TGCGCCAGCAGCCAAGATAGTAGCAATCAGCCCCAGCATTTT.

The chain employs TRBV25-1 and TRBJ2-4; maybe TRBD1 (5 bases). In germline, CDR1 is MGHDK, CDR2 SYGVNS. V dropped 5 bases and J dropped 6 bases, with 17 bases sitting between them. The length of the CDR3 is 15 residues. DNA of the CDR3: TGTGCCAGCAGTAGCTTCCTCGACAGTGTAAACATTCAGTACTTC. This translates into CASSSFLDSVNIQYF.

The V gene is TRBV4-1, the J gene TRBJ1-5; no clear D gene. This CDR3 region has 16 residues. V lost 0 bases and J 0 bases, leaving 9 bases between the germline ends. Germline V gene data show CDR1 as MGHRA and CDR2 as YSYEKL. The chain's CDR3 is CASSQEAFYSNQPQHF. In DNA form, the CDR3 reads TGCGCCAGCAGCCAAGAAGCCTTCTATAGCAATCAGCCCCAGCATTTT.

The V call is TRBV5-8, the J call TRBJ2-3; the match to TRBD1 covers 7 bases. CDR1 and CDR2 (germline): SGHTS, YDEGEE. V was pared by 9 bases and J by 3 bases, with 28 bases of the junction left unmatched. The CDR3 has 20 amino acids. The DNA for the CDR3 is TGTGCCAAACCTTCCTGGGGCCAGGTCGGTAAGGCAGGGGGTACAGATACGCAGTATTTT. It is translated as CAKPSWGQVGKAGGTDTQYF.

This clone was recorded a few times. The gene calls are TRBV6-2 or TRBV6-3 and TRBJ1-2; D uncertain. The germline CDR1 and CDR2 sequences are MNHEY and SVGEGT. V lost 4 bases and J lost 4, with 13 bases in between. The CDR3 loop spans 14 amino acids. The CDR3 spells CASSSNNSPYGYTF. CDR3 coding DNA: TGTGCCAGCAGTTCTAACAATTCACCCTATGGCTACACCTTC.

The V and J genes are TRBV7-2 and TRBJ1-6; no definite D call. There are 15 residues in the CDR3. The V end lost 1 base, the J end lost 7 bases, and 11 bases lay between the germline ends. Germline-derived CDR1 and CDR2 are SGHTA and FQGNSA. DNA of the CDR3: TGTGCCAGCAGCTTAGTTGGTGTAGGAAATTCACCCCTCCACTTT. Protein sequence: CASSLVGVGNSPLHF.

The chain carries TRBV6-2 or TRBV6-3 and TRBJ2-1, with a possible D match to TRBD1 (6 bases). V was clipped by 4 bases and J by 2 bases, with 15 bases between them. This CDR3 is built from 16 residues. Per the germline V gene, CDR1 is MNHEY and CDR2 is SVGEGT. The CDR3 sequence: CASSSRTVGAYNEQFF. The CDR3 nucleotides are TGTGCCAGCAGTTCTCGGACAGTCGGGGCCTACAATGAGCAGTTCTTC.

This clone has more than one count but fewer than ten. J is TRBJ2-2 and V is TRBV19; 9 positions agree with TRBD1. CDR3 size: 15 residues. J was trimmed by 6 bases and V by 3 bases; bases with no gene match: 5. Germline V gives CDR1 LNHDA, CDR2 SQIVND (reference sequence). CDR3 in amino acids: CASSMGQGLSGELFF. CDR3 sequence (DNA): TGTGCCAGTAGTATGGGACAGGGTCTTTCCGGGGAGCTGTTTTTT.

This clone occurred a few times. The chain is built from TRBV6-5 and TRBJ1-2, with D perhaps matching TRBD1 (6 bases). CDR1 and CDR2 from the germline V gene are MNHEY and SVGAGI. The CDR3 is 15 residues long. V was clipped by 4 bases and J by 0 bases, with 12 bases between them. The CDR3 nucleotides read TGTGCCAGCAGTTCACAGACAGGAGCTAACTATGGCTACACCTTC. It encodes CASSSQTGANYGYTF.